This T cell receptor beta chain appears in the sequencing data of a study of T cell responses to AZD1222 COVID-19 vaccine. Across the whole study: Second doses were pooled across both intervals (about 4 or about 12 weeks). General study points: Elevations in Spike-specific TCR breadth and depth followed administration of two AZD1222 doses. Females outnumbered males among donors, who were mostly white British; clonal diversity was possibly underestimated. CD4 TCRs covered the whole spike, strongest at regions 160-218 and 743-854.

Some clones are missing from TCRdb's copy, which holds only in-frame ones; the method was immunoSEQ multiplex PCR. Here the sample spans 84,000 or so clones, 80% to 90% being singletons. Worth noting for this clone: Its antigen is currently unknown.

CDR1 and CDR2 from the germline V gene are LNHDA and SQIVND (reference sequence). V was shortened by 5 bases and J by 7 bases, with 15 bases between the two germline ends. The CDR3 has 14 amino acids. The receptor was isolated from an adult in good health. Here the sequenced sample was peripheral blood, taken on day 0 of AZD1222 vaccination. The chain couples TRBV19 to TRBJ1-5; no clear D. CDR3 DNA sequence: TGTGCCAGTAGTTTGGGTGGCCAATTCCAGCCCCAGCATTTT. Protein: CASSLGGQFQPQHF.